This T cell receptor (beta chain) was profiled in a study of cytomegalovirus exposure and HLA in healthy donors. General study results and limits: Researchers counted 150 to 200 TCR beta chains as cytomegalovirus-associated. The majority of TCR sequences were rare, yet some public TCRs appeared in many donors. With high specificity and sensitivity, the classifier reportedly diagnosed cytomegalovirus status. First-cohort TCR clusters were later found to tend to co-occur in the 130 or so validation repertoires.

For this clone: Its antigen remains unknown.

Unmatched junction bases numbered 6, after V lost 4 bases and J lost 0 bases. Germline values: CDR1 SGHNT, CDR2 YYREEE (reference sequence). This CDR3 is 16 amino acids long. Clones were sequenced by immunoSEQ multiplex PCR, and TCRdb holds only the in-frame ones, with some missing. Of more than 120,000 clones in the sample, around nine tenths were seen once. This chain uses TRBV5-4 with TRBJ2-3, with 9 positions matching TRBD2. The sequence was collected from a man between 18 and 35 years old in good health and CMV-seropositive. Sequencing was carried out using PBMCs. This chain's CDR3 is CASSPGLAASTDTQYF. CDR3 sequence (DNA): TGTGCCAGCAGCCCGGGACTAGCAGCAAGCACAGATACGCAGTATTTT.